Following are 23 T cell receptor beta chains from one sample sequenced in a study. TCRdb ran MiXCR on the 5' RACE reads and lists one entry per CDR3 protein. The sample carries hundreds of distinct CDR3 sequences, 94% recorded once. Sequencing used memory CD4+ T cells sorted from blood. The subset here: memory CD4+ T cells, CD4+CD45RO+CD25-. The source of these receptors is a female donor with breast cancer.

On this clonotype itself: This beta chain represents an off-target read in a library built for alpha chains; its size is of limited meaning. V usage is TRBV5-1 and J usage is TRBJ2-1; tentative D call: TRBD1 (6 bases). This CDR3 comprises 16 residues. V was clipped by 5 bases and J by 2 bases, with 17 bases between them. Germline V gene lookup returns CDR1 SGHRS and CDR2 YFSETQ. CDR3 bases: TGCGCCAGCAGGGACCTTCAGGGGTCTGCCTACAATGAGCAGTTCTTC. This encodes CASRDLQGSAYNEQFF. Looking up the rest from reference TRBV5-1 and TRBJ2-1 gives the full variable domain: KAGVTQTPRYLIKTRGQQVTLSCSPISGHRSVSWYQQTPGQGLQFLFEYFSETQRNKGNFPGRFSGRQFSNSRSEMNVSTLELGDSALYLCASRDLQGSAYNEQFFGPGTRLTVL.

Concerning this clonotype: Found in a library prepared for alpha chains, this beta chain is an off-target read, and its abundance has little meaning. The J gene is TRBJ1-5, the V gene TRBV6-5; D is unresolved. The germline gives CDR1 MNHEY, CDR2 SVGAGI. This CDR3 spans 13 amino acids. V lost 5 bases and J 3 bases, leaving 8 bases between the germline ends. The CDR3 region is CASSPLINQPQHF. The DNA of the CDR3 is TGTGCCAGCAGTCCCCTGATCAATCAGCCCCAGCATTTT.

This clonotype was recorded only once. Within a library made for alpha chains, this beta chain is off target, and its count is uninformative. The V gene is TRBV19, the J gene TRBJ2-3; 15 positions agree with TRBD2. V shed 5 bases, J shed 5 bases, and the junction held 11 bases outside the gene matches. This CDR3 has 18 residues. Germline V gene data show CDR1 as LNHDA and CDR2 as SQIVND (reference sequence). As DNA, the CDR3 is TGTGCCAGTAGTCACCCAGGACTAGCGGGAGGGCCTAGAGATACGCAGTATTTT. This codes for CASSHPGLAGGPRDTQYF. The full variable domain, rest sourced from reference TRBV19 and TRBJ2-3, is DGGITQSPKYLFRKEGQNVTLSCEQNLNHDAMYWYRQDPGQGLRLIYYSQIVNDFQKGDIAEGYSVSREKKESFPLTVTSAQKNPTAFYLCASSHPGLAGGPRDTQYFGPGTRLTVL.

Concerning this clonotype: This beta chain represents an off-target read in a library built for alpha chains; its size is of limited meaning. This chain uses TRBV5-6 with TRBJ2-2; 7 nucleotides align to TRBD2. The CDR3 is made up of 18 amino acids. The V gene end was trimmed by 0 bases and the J gene end by 1 base; junction bases not matched to a gene: 9. The germline V gene encodes CDR1 SGHDT and CDR2 YYEEEE. The chain's CDR3 is CASSLGPGQRENTGELFF. The CDR3 DNA is TGTGCCAGCAGCTTGGGCCCCGGCCAGCGGGAGAACACCGGGGAGCTGTTTTTT.

Details on this clonotype: The library was prepared for alpha chains; this beta chain is a stray read, so its frequency means little. The chain links TRBV6-5 to TRBJ2-1, with 10 bases fitting TRBD1. Germline V gives CDR1 MNHEY, CDR2 SVGAGI. CDR3 size: 15 residues. Trimming cost V 5 bases and J 9 bases; bases outside gene matches: 10. Here the CDR3 reads CASSKGQGTKGEQFF. The DNA of the CDR3 is TGTGCCAGCAGTAAGGGACAGGGGACGAAGGGTGAGCAGTTCTTC.

Of note for this clonotype: This beta chain came through as a stray read in a library set up for alpha chains, and its size says little. The V call is TRBV7-8, the J call TRBJ2-7; 8 nucleotides agree with TRBD1. Germline V lookup: CDR1 SGHVS, CDR2 FQNEAQ. V lost 0 bases, J lost 7 bases, and 5 bases stayed unmatched. CDR3 size: 14 residues. The CDR3 DNA follows: TGTGCCAGCAGCTTAGCGTTCAGGGGGCGGGAGCAGTACTTC. Translating gives CASSLAFRGREQYF.

With regard to this clonotype: For a library built for alpha chains, this beta chain is a stray read; little rests on its size. This chain uses TRBV6-6 with TRBJ1-3, with D perhaps TRBD1 (5 bases). CDR1 is MNHNY, CDR2 SVGAGI, per germline (reference sequence). The V end was cut by 10 bases, the J end by 0 bases, with 13 bases between. This CDR3 has 14 amino acids. DNA of the CDR3: TGTGCCACGATCCCGACAGCCTCTGGAAACACCATATATTTT. It translates to CATIPTASGNTIYF.

In the case of this clonotype: This beta chain represents an off-target read in a library built for alpha chains; its size is of limited meaning. Here the CDR3 reads CASSQGGQALEQYF. The CDR3 nucleotides are TGTGCCAGCAGCCAAGGTGGGCAGGCCCTCGAGCAGTACTTC. The chain carries TRBV3-1 and TRBJ2-7, with D unclear. The germline V and J ends were trimmed by 1 base and 6 bases, with 13 bases remaining between them. The CDR3 is made up of 14 amino acids. Germline V CDR1 and CDR2: LGHDT, YNNKEL (reference sequence).

Notes on this clonotype: For a library built for alpha chains, this beta chain is a stray read; little rests on its size. The rearrangement uses TRBV6-1 and TRBJ1-5, with a weak D call TRBD1 (6 bases). V lost 7 bases and J 6 bases, leaving 19 bases between the germline ends. Germline V gives CDR1 MNHNS, CDR2 SASEGT. The CDR3 is 15 amino acids. CDR3 protein: CASKADGGARQPQHF. The DNA of the CDR3 is TGTGCCAGCAAGGCGGACGGGGGGGCGCGTCAGCCCCAGCATTTT.

As concerns this clonotype: A library made for alpha chains picked up this beta chain off target, so its size means little. The V and J genes are TRBV7-9 and TRBJ1-1; D remains ambiguous. The CDR3 spans 13 residues. Trimming took 5 bases from V and 2 from J, leaving 9 bases between them. The germline V gene encodes CDR1 SEHNR and CDR2 FQNEAQ (reference sequence). CDR3 region: CASSLGINTEAFF. The CDR3 bases are TGTGCCAGCAGCCTCGGGATAAACACTGAAGCTTTCTTT.

Details on this clonotype: This beta chain was picked up by a library intended for alpha chains and is off target, so its count carries little meaning. The CDR3 nucleotides are TGTGCCAGCAGCACCGGACTAGCGGGAGTTCGTAATGAGCAGTTCTTC. Translation: CASSTGLAGVRNEQFF. The rearrangement uses TRBV11-2 and TRBJ2-1; the match to TRBD2 covers 13 bases. V shed 5 bases, J shed 7 bases, and the junction held 8 bases outside the gene matches. Germline CDR1 reads SGHAT; CDR2 reads FQNNGV. The CDR3 is 16 residues long.

On this clonotype: The size of this beta chain means little, since it is a stray read in a library made for alpha chains. The rearrangement links TRBV29-1 to TRBJ2-1; D not certain. CDR3 length: 14 residues. In germline, CDR1 is SQVTM, CDR2 ANQGSEA. Between the trimmed V and J ends, which lost 1 base and 1 base, there was a span of 8 bases. The CDR3 loop reads CSVEAWGSYNEQFF. CDR3 coding DNA: TGCAGCGTTGAAGCGTGGGGTTCCTACAATGAGCAGTTCTTC.

For this clonotype: This beta chain is an off-target read within a library intended for alpha chains, so its frequency means little. CDR3 DNA sequence: TGTGCCAGCAGTTACCCACAGGGGCAAATTCATCAGCCCCAGCATTTT. Translating it yields CASSYPQGQIHQPQHF. The chain has TRBV6-6 and TRBJ1-5; TRBD1 aligns across 7 bases. With V trimmed by 2 bases and J by 5 bases, 9 bases remained unmatched. The CDR3 has 16 residues. Germline CDR1 reads MNHNY; CDR2 reads SVGAGI (reference sequence).

Remarks on this clonotype: Since the library was made to target alpha chains, this beta chain is a stray read and its abundance is not meaningful. CDR3 sequence: CSAPRLVNNEQFF. The CDR3, as DNA: TGCAGTGCTCCCCGGCTAGTGAACAATGAGCAGTTCTTC. This chain connects TRBV20-1 to TRBJ2-1; no reliable D call. The CDR3 is 13 amino acids. Looked up from germline, CDR1 is DFQATT and CDR2 is SNEGSKA (reference sequence). V shed 5 bases and J shed 5 bases, with 13 bases lying between them.

This clonotype has just one count. This beta chain is a stray read from a library made for alpha chains; its abundance is not meaningful. The chain couples TRBV6-2 or TRBV6-3 to TRBJ1-1; 7 positions agree with TRBD1. Per the germline V gene, CDR1 is MNHEY and CDR2 is SVGEGT. This CDR3 has 15 amino acids. V lost 4 bases to trimming and J lost 4 bases; unmatched junction nucleotides: 9. CDR3 region: CASSSETGMGTEAFF. For the CDR3, the DNA is TGTGCCAGCAGTTCGGAGACAGGGATGGGCACTGAAGCTTTCTTT.

Comments on this clonotype: Without the conserved terminal phenylalanine or tryptophan, this CDR3 likely stems from a read error. Being off target in a library aimed at alpha chains, this beta chain has a size of little meaning. The genes are TRBV5-1 and TRBJ1-2; D is possibly TRBD1 (6 bases). Germline lookup yields CDR1 SGHRS and CDR2 YFSETQ. The CDR3 runs 15 residues. V was cut by 4 bases and J by 2 bases, with 15 bases left in between. The CDR3 DNA sequence: TGCGCCAGCAGCCCTGGACAGATGAGGAACTATGGCTACACCTCC. It specifies CASSPGQMRNYGYTS.

About this clonotype itself: The library was built for alpha chains, so this beta chain is an off-target read and its size means little. The chain is built from TRBV12-3 or TRBV12-4 and TRBJ1-2; D unclear. Trimming pared 6 bases from V and 5 bases from J, leaving 10 bases between. The CDR3 extends over 12 amino acids. CDR3 sequence: CASSSNQYGYTF. The CDR3 bases are TGTGCCAGCAGCTCCAACCAGTATGGCTACACCTTC.

In regard to this clonotype: Since it is a stray read in a library aimed at alpha chains, this beta chain has a size that is not meaningful. This chain joins TRBV7-6 and TRBJ2-1; tentative D call: TRBD1 (6 bases). The CDR3 spans 13 residues. Germline lookup yields CDR1 SGHVS and CDR2 FNYEAQ. The V and J ends lost 6 bases and 8 bases respectively, with 14 bases between them. The CDR3 DNA follows: TGTGCCAGCAGTTCGTACAGGGCCCATGAGCAGTTCTTC. Protein sequence: CASSSYRAHEQFF.

Comment on this clonotype: This beta chain was picked up by a library intended for alpha chains and is off target, so its count carries little meaning. This chain joins TRBV6-6 and TRBJ2-1, with D possibly matching TRBD1 (5 bases). Germline CDR1 and CDR2: MNHNY and SVGAGI (reference sequence). V was pared by 5 bases and J by 3 bases, with 8 bases between. CDR3 length: 13 amino acids. The CDR3 bases are TGTGCCAGCAGTCCAGGGTTCTACAATGAGCAGTTCTTC. Its protein product is CASSPGFYNEQFF.

In the case of this clonotype: This beta chain is off target for a library built for alpha chains, so its abundance means little. This sequence joins TRBV6-5 and TRBJ2-4, with 8 positions matching TRBD1. CDR1 is MNHEY and CDR2 is SVGAGI in the germline V gene. V shed 4 bases, J shed 0 bases, and the junction held 2 bases outside the gene matches. This CDR3 region has 15 residues. CDR3 coding DNA: TGTGCCAGCAGTTCACAGGGGGTAGCCAAAAACATTCAGTACTTC. Its protein product is CASSSQGVAKNIQYF.

This clonotype was seen once. This beta chain was picked up by a library intended for alpha chains and is off target, so its count carries little meaning. The gene calls are TRBV7-9 and TRBJ2-1; 9 nucleotides agree with TRBD1. V lost 8 bases and J lost 4; bases outside the gene matches: 6. The length of the CDR3 is 14 residues. Per the germline V gene, CDR1 is SEHNR and CDR2 is FQNEAQ (reference sequence). The DNA of the CDR3 is TGTGCCAGCGCACGGACAGGGGTATACAATGAGCAGTTCTTC. This translates into CASARTGVYNEQFF.

As regards this clonotype: This beta chain is off target for a library built for alpha chains, so its abundance means little. The gene calls are TRBV3-1 and TRBJ2-3; 9 bases fit TRBD1. Germline CDR1 reads LGHDT; CDR2 reads YNNKEL (reference sequence). This CDR3 spans 16 amino acids. Trimming at V came to 7 bases and at J to 4 bases, leaving 12 bases not matched to a gene. The CDR3 bases are TGTGCCAGCACCCCTCCTCCGGGACAGGGCCCAGATACGCAGTATTTT. It yields the protein CASTPPPGQGPDTQYF.

This clonotype was detected only once. A read error may account for a junction end that differs from germline. This beta chain represents an off-target read in a library built for alpha chains; its size is of limited meaning. The DNA of the CDR3 is TGCGCCAGCAGGGAGGGACCCGGGACTAGCGGGATTGACTTC. Protein sequence: CASREGPGTSGIDF. J is TRBJ2-1 and V is TRBV10-2; TRBD2 agrees at 13 bases. Germline V gene lookup returns CDR1 WSHSY and CDR2 SAAADI. The CDR3 spans 14 residues.